The 8 T cell receptor beta chains below were found in one sample sequenced in a study of blood T cell repertoires in COVID-19. Here immunoSEQ multiplex PCR was the method, and the copy in TCRdb shows in-frame clones only, minus some. This sample has around 470,000 clones, with 89% found just once. Input material: peripheral blood. Receptor source: a man aged 18 to 29 with COVID-19, enrolled during active disease.

The J gene is TRBJ1-4, the V gene TRBV14, with D maybe TRBD1 (5 bases). The CDR3 length is 15 residues. Germline V gene lookup returns CDR1 SGHDN and CDR2 FVKESK. Trimming cost V 4 bases and J 8 bases, with 17 bases left between them. CDR3 region: CASSPATGGSEKLFF. CDR3 bases: TGTGCCAGCAGCCCTGCTACGGGGGGGTCGGAAAAACTGTTTTTT.

The chain combines TRBV6-5 with TRBJ1-1; D possibly corresponds to TRBD1 (5 bases). The germline CDR1 and CDR2 sequences are MNHEY and SVGAGI. The CDR3 is 14 amino acids. V was pared by 4 bases and J by 11 bases, with 20 bases between. CDR3 in amino acids: CASSSTGTSNRAFF. CDR3 sequence (DNA): TGTGCCAGCAGTTCTACCGGGACTAGTAATCGGGCTTTCTTT.

The gene calls are TRBV6-5 and TRBJ2-5; the match to TRBD2 covers 14 bases. V shed 6 bases, J shed 4 bases, and the junction held 4 bases outside the gene matches. Germline CDR1 MNHEY, CDR2 SVGAGI. The CDR3 extends over 15 amino acids. CDR3 DNA: TGTGCCAGCAGCACCGGACTAGCGGGGGGAGAGACCCAGTACTTC. This encodes CASSTGLAGGETQYF.

This rearrangement joins TRBV7-6 to TRBJ2-3; D possibly corresponds to TRBD2 (7 bases). The CDR3 extends over 17 amino acids. The V end was cut by 5 bases, the J end by 2 bases, with 20 bases between. Germline V gene lookup returns CDR1 SGHVS and CDR2 FNYEAQ. The CDR3 sequence is CASSRGARVRTTDTQYF. CDR3 sequence (DNA): TGTGCCAGCAGCCGGGGGGCTCGGGTTCGAACCACAGATACGCAGTATTTT. The full variable domain, with the rest looked up from reference TRBV7-6 and TRBJ2-3, is GAGVSQSPRYKVTKRGQDVALRCDPISGHVSLYWYRQALGQGPEFLTYFNYEAQQDKSGLPNDRFSAERPEGSISTLTIQRTEQRDSAMYRCASSRGARVRTTDTQYFGPGTRLTVL.

J is TRBJ2-2 and V is TRBV5-1; 7 bases fit TRBD1. The CDR3 is 17 amino acids. The ends lost 4 bases at V and 7 bases at J; junction bases unmatched: 16. From germline, CDR1 is SGHRS and CDR2 YFSETQ. Written as DNA, the CDR3 is TGCGCCAGCAGCGTGGACTCCGGGACAGTGCTCCTCGGGGAGCTGTTTTTT. Translated: CASSVDSGTVLLGELFF.

This clone was found once. This chain connects TRBV6-1 to TRBJ2-7, with 7 bases fitting TRBD1. There are 15 residues in the CDR3. CDR1 is MNHNS, CDR2 SASEGT, per germline. V lost 2 bases and J lost 4; bases outside the gene matches: 8. The CDR3 DNA reads TGTGCCAGCAGTGAACCGTCGGGACAGAGTTACGAGCAGTACTTC. Its protein product is CASSEPSGQSYEQYF.

This sequence joins TRBV7-6 and TRBJ1-4, with D possibly matching TRBD1 (6 bases). This CDR3 contains 14 residues. The V end lost 5 bases, the J end lost 8 bases, and 15 bases lay between the germline ends. CDR1 SGHVS and CDR2 FNYEAQ come from the germline V gene. CDR3 in amino acids: CASSLRQVTEKLFF. In nucleotides, the CDR3 is TGTGCCAGCAGCCTACGACAGGTCACGGAAAAACTGTTTTTT.

This clone was seen just once. The chain employs TRBV12-3 or TRBV12-4 and TRBJ1-5, with D unclear. Trimming took off 1 base at V and 5 bases at J, with 6 bases between the two ends. CDR3 length equals 13 residues. The CDR3 DNA reads as TGTGCCAGCAGTTTAGGGCCGCATCAGCCCCAGCATTTT. It is translated as CASSLGPHQPQHF.